This T cell receptor (beta chain) was sequenced for a study of T cells in Graves' hyperthyroidism and ophthalmopathy. This clonotype came up many times. Amplification targeted TCR beta CDR3 regions from RNA transcripts. With the HTBI primer set, the TCR CDR3 went through a first round of RT-PCR. TCRdb ran MiXCR on the multiplex PCR reads and lists one entry per CDR3 protein. The sample contains 50,000 to 60,000 distinct CDR3 sequences, 49% of which appear only once. Trimming removed 4 bases from V and 4 bases from J, with 8 bases in between. This CDR3 has 12 amino acids. CDR1 is GTSNPN, CDR2 SVGIG, per germline (reference sequence).

The source is a woman in her thirties with Graves' ophthalmopathy. The J gene is TRBJ2-1, the V gene TRBV30, with D tentatively TRBD2 (5 bases). Sequencing input: blood. The CDR3 spells CAWTRDYNEQFF. In DNA, the CDR3 is TGTGCCTGGACCCGGGATTACAATGAGCAGTTCTTC.